This record looks at one TCR beta chain sequence and its context. Its antigen is not known. Template material for amplifying TCR beta CDR3 regions consisted of RNA transcripts. With the HTBI primer set, the TCR CDR3 went through a first round of RT-PCR. TCRdb passed the multiplex PCR reads through MiXCR, listing each CDR3 protein once. The sample includes approximately 100,000 distinct CDR3 sequences, 47% seen only once; the top ten take about 28%. The sample comes from a study of T cells in Graves' hyperthyroidism and ophthalmopathy. At the level of the study: Peripheral blood was obtained at initial diagnosis, preceding any treatment.

Study-wide findings and caveats: Stable hyperthyroidism and ophthalmopathy were separated using 13 V-J signatures.

The CDR3 length is 14 residues. Germline loops: CDR1 LGHDT, CDR2 YNNKEL (reference sequence). Deletions cut 1 base from V and 0 bases from J, with 7 bases between. Criteria for exclusion of patients were uncontrolled infection, other autoimmune disease, pregnancy or lactation. The diagnoses drew upon clinical symptoms, serum thyroxine and TRAb, thyroid ultrasound and orbital computed tomography. The receptor comes from a man aged 35 to 55 with Graves' hyperthyroidism. This chain connects TRBV3-1 to TRBJ2-7; D unresolved. The sequenced sample was blood. For the CDR3, the DNA is TGTGCCAGCAGCCAAGTTACCTTCTCCTACGAGCAGTACTTC. Its protein is CASSQVTFSYEQYF.